A single T cell receptor beta chain is shown here with its context. Its specificity is unknown. The protocol was immunoSEQ multiplex PCR, while the TCRdb copy is restricted to in-frame clones and leaves out a portion. The table records hundreds of thousands of clones, 93% of them present only once. This sample was included in a study of brain T cells in children with intractable seizures. Findings and limits, study-wide: Viral specificity was inferred only from CDR3 similarity; HCMV serostatus was unknown.

Time point denoted: blood from clinic visit 5 months post-surgery; TSC patient then seizure free. Germline values: CDR1 SGHDT, CDR2 YYEEEE. This CDR3 contains 14 residues. Trimming removed 3 bases from V and 1 base from J; junction bases left unmatched: 0. This rearrangement joins TRBV5-6 to TRBJ2-3; 9 nucleotides agree with TRBD2. The TCR sequence derives from a boy in the first two years of life with tuberous sclerosis and intractable seizures. Sequencing was performed on peripheral blood, taken 4 to 5 months after surgery. The CDR3 sequence is CASSWTSGTDTQYF. DNA for the CDR3: TGTGCCAGCAGCTGGACTAGCGGCACAGATACGCAGTATTTT.